These 4 T cell receptor beta chains were all obtained from the same sample, sequenced in a study of read filtering for tumor transcriptome and immune sequencing (dated by TCRdb to the early 2020s). Instrument on record: Illumina HiSeq 4000. TCR libraries were built from approximately 400 ng RNA with the Immunoverse kit, using molecular barcoded adaptors covering alpha/delta and beta/gamma chains. Using fastp trimming at Q25 and MiXCR clonotype assembly, TCRdb reanalyzed the public sequencing data and kept in-frame beta chains. When rows share a CDR3 protein, they turn into one entry using the most common DNA and genes. The sample table contains approximately 14,000 distinct CDR3 sequences; only one count was recorded for just over 20% of them. In total, the top ten clones hold approximately 80% of the sample. The sequenced sample consisted of a population of CD138-negative cells sorted from bone marrow. The label giving this sample's cell subset or site can be read as: bone marrow mononuclear cells depleted of CD138+ plasma/myeloma cells by negative magnetic selection. These receptors were taken from a donor older than 35 with multiple myeloma.

This clonotype was found a few times. This chain connects TRBV6-1 to TRBJ1-1; unclear D gene. The CDR3 covers 16 residues. Germline CDR1 reads MNHNS; CDR2 reads SASEGT. With 2 bases removed from V and 4 bases from J, the gap between germline ends came to 17 bases. CDR3 in amino acids: CASSELSFGGGTEAFF. The CDR3 DNA is TGTGCCAGCAGTGAATTATCGTTTGGTGGCGGCACTGAAGCTTTCTTT.

The chain has TRBV7-8 and TRBJ2-7; no clear D gene. The CDR3 spans 12 residues. The germline gives CDR1 SGHVS, CDR2 FQNEAQ. Trimming removed 6 bases at V and 6 bases at J, with 12 bases between. CDR3 residues: CASRSQAPEQYF. CDR3 in DNA: TGTGCCAGCAGGAGTCAGGCTCCCGAGCAGTACTTC.

Concerning this clonotype itself: A much larger clone differs by one base, so this may be a read error. The chain employs TRBV27 and TRBJ2-1; perhaps TRBD1 as D (6 bases). Germline CDR1 reads MNHEY; CDR2 reads SMNVEV (reference sequence). This CDR3 region has 17 residues. The CDR3 nucleotides are TGTGCCAGCGGTTTAACTCAAGGACAGAGCTCCTACAATGAGCAGTTCTTC. This gives the protein CASGLTQGQSSYNEQFF.

The rearrangement joins TRBV9 to TRBJ2-7, with 7 bases fitting TRBD1. The CDR3 consists of 13 residues. V lost 3 bases, J lost 11 bases, and 11 bases stayed unmatched. In germline, CDR1 is SGDLS, CDR2 YYNGEE. CDR3: CASSGGTASLKYF. The CDR3 DNA follows: TGTGCCAGCAGCGGGGGGACAGCCTCTTTGAAGTACTTC.